Each of the 8 T cell receptor beta chains below was sequenced from the same sample in a study of T-cell reconstitution after alpha-beta-depleted transplantation in children. Unique molecular identifiers were incorporated into the prepared TCRbeta library. TCRdb processed the PCR reads anew with MiXCR; each CDR3 protein has one entry. The data hold approximately 630,000 distinct CDR3 sequences, with around 14% observed a single time. Sequences were derived from PBMCs, sampled before TCRalphabeta/CD19-depleted stem cell transplant. Receptors were obtained from a girl aged 2 to 9 with congenital amegakaryocytic thrombocytopenia, due to receive a stem cell transplant.

The chain carries TRBV20-1 and TRBJ2-7; D is uncertain. This CDR3 is 13 amino acids long. V was cut by 1 base and J by 4 bases, with 11 bases left in between. Germline lookup yields CDR1 DFQATT and CDR2 SNEGSKA (reference sequence). This CDR3 is CSARVYNEYEQYF. CDR3 DNA sequence: TGCAGTGCTAGAGTGTACAACGAATACGAGCAGTACTTC.

This clonotype turned up a few times. The chain carries TRBV5-1 and TRBJ2-2; D is perhaps TRBD1 (6 bases). V was shortened by 3 bases and J by 6 bases, with 9 bases between the two germline ends. This CDR3 is built from 13 residues. Looked up from germline, CDR1 is SGHRS and CDR2 is YFSETQ. CDR3 nucleotide sequence: TGCGCCAGCAGCTGGGACAAATCCGGGGAGCTGTTTTTT. Translation gives CASSWDKSGELFF.

Many counts were recorded for this clonotype. This chain uses TRBV6-2 or TRBV6-3 with TRBJ2-2, with TRBD1 matching over 8 bases. The V gene's germline CDR1 is MNHEY and CDR2 SVGEGT. J lost 5 bases, V lost 6 bases, and 8 bases had no gene match. The CDR3 is made up of 15 amino acids. CDR3 sequence: CASSFWTGFTGELFF. The CDR3 region has the DNA TGTGCCAGCAGCTTCTGGACAGGGTTTACCGGGGAGCTGTTTTTT.

This clonotype was detected a few times. CDR3 sequence: CASSFLGYQPQHF. In nucleotides, the CDR3 is TGTGCCAGCAGTTTTCTGGGTTATCAGCCCCAGCATTTT. The chain combines TRBV27 with TRBJ1-5; D uncertain. Germline V gene data show CDR1 as MNHEY and CDR2 as SMNVEV (reference sequence). The CDR3 loop spans 13 amino acids. Between the trimmed V and J ends, which lost 3 bases and 5 bases, there was a span of 8 bases.

The chain links TRBV10-3 to TRBJ2-7; D is possibly TRBD2 (5 bases). The V gene lost 7 bases and the J gene lost 4 bases, with 17 bases spanning the gap. CDR3 size: 14 residues. The germline CDR1 and CDR2 sequences are ENHRY and SYGVKD. CDR3 sequence: CAIKADPGGYEQYF. The CDR3 DNA reads TGTGCCATCAAAGCGGACCCAGGCGGGTACGAGCAGTACTTC.

This clonotype was found many times. The V gene is TRBV7-9, the J gene TRBJ2-2, with D uncertain. V shed 1 base and J shed 3 bases, with 12 bases lying between them. Germline assignment: CDR1 SEHNR and CDR2 FQNEAQ (reference sequence). This CDR3 is 16 amino acids long. The CDR3 coding sequence is TGTGCCAGCAGCTTAGTAGTGATGGTTGACACCGGGGAGCTGTTTTTT. Translated: CASSLVVMVDTGELFF.

The chain is built from TRBV7-8 and TRBJ2-7; 8 positions agree with TRBD1. Per germline, CDR1 SGHVS and CDR2 FQNEAQ. Trimming took 8 bases from V and 1 from J; bases not matched to a gene: 4. The length of the CDR3 is 13 residues. The CDR3 is CASLGTGSYEQYF. CDR3 nucleotides: TGTGCCAGCCTTGGGACAGGATCCTACGAGCAGTACTTC. Drawing the rest from reference TRBV7-8 and TRBJ2-7, the complete variable domain is GAGVSQSPRYKVAKRGQDVALRCDPISGHVSLFWYQQALGQGPEFLTYFQNEAQLDKSGLPSDRFFAERPEGSVSTLKIQRTQQEDSAVYLCASLGTGSYEQYFGPGTRLTVT.

This clonotype was picked up many times. The chain has TRBV20-1 and TRBJ2-2; 9 bases match TRBD2. There are 18 residues in the CDR3. Germline CDR1 is DFQATT and CDR2 is SNEGSKA (reference sequence). The V gene end was trimmed by 0 bases and the J gene end by 6 bases; junction bases not matched to a gene: 14. The CDR3 coding sequence is TGCAGTGCTAGAGATCGATCACAGCAGCTAGCGGGATCCGGGGAGCTGTTTTTT. Protein: CSARDRSQQLAGSGELFF.